This T cell receptor beta chain was captured in a study of OX40 agonist ivuxolimab in advanced cancers. Of note for this clone: Its antigen is as yet unknown.

Measured with immunoSEQ multiplex PCR; TCRdb has only the in-frame clones, and not every one. The table includes under 35,000 clones, roughly 87% detected once. The study's findings and limits: Dosing at 0.1 to 3.0 mg/kg was accompanied by clonal expansion of CD4+ and CD8+ blood T cells by week 6.

Per the germline V gene, CDR1 is LNHDA and CDR2 is SQIVND (reference sequence). The CDR3 has 16 residues. V was trimmed by 0 bases and J by 2 bases, leaving 8 bases between them. The sequencing used CD4+ or CD8+ T cells sorted from blood, collected in a trial of the OX40 agonist ivuxolimab. V usage is TRBV19 and J usage is TRBJ2-6; maybe TRBD2 (5 bases). This sequence was found in an adult with an advanced solid tumor such as melanoma, head and neck, liver or kidney cancer. The CDR3 reads CASSIDSGTGANVLTF. CDR3 coding DNA: TGTGCCAGTAGTATAGATTCGGGAACTGGGGCCAACGTCCTGACTTTC.